This is a list of T cell receptor beta chains from one sample in a study of PD-L1 blockade in urothelial cancer. TCRdb's table, derived via immunoSEQ multiplex PCR, lists solely in-frame clones and lacks some. The sample has around 120,000 clones, about 89% seen once. The sample in question was PBMCs, obtained around atezolizumab (anti-PD-L1) treatment. The receptors shown here come from a man aged 60-69 years with urothelial cancer. CDR3s include the opening cysteine and the closing phenylalanine or tryptophan. The D gene is left open where the match is weak. The size of a clone is reported for some rows only, either as once, few or many, or as a class for expanded clones.

d_gene	abundance	v_gene	j_gene	CDR3aa	CDR3nt
NA	NA	TRBV7-6	TRBJ1-1	CASSLVARVNTEAFF	TGTGCCAGCAGCTTAGTAGCCAGAGTGAACACTGAAGCTTTCTTT
TRBD1	NA	TRBV19	TRBJ2-5	CASRLGQGIGTQYF	TGTGCCAGTAGGCTGGGACAGGGTATTGGGACCCAGTACTTC
TRBD2	NA	TRBV27	TRBJ2-5	CASSLGSRGRETQYF	TGTGCCAGCAGTTTAGGGTCGCGCGGGAGAGAGACCCAGTACTTC
NA	NA	TRBV7-9	TRBJ2-3	CASSSADTQYF	TGTGCCAGCAGCTCGGCAGATACGCAGTATTTT
NA	NA	TRBV4-3	TRBJ2-3	CASSQEQVTDTQYF	TGCGCCAGCAGCCAAGAACAGGTCACAGATACGCAGTATTTT
NA	NA	TRBV30	TRBJ2-7	CAWSVGLGYEQYF	TGTGCCTGGAGTGTTGGGCTGGGCTACGAGCAGTACTTC
NA	NA	TRBV6-6	TRBJ1-4	CASSSPVEEKLFF	TGTGCCAGCAGTTCCCCGGTAGAGGAAAAACTGTTTTTT
NA	NA	TRBV7-3	TRBJ2-2	CASSSYTGELFF	TGTGCCAGCAGTTCTTACACCGGGGAGCTGTTTTTT
NA	NA	TRBV5-1	TRBJ1-4	CASSPGYMGEKLFF	TGCGCCAGCAGCCCGGGGTATATGGGGGAAAAACTGTTTTTT
NA	few	TRBV27	TRBJ1-5	CASSFAGYSNQPQHF	TGTGCCAGCAGTTTTGCGGGATATAGCAATCAGCCCCAGCATTTT
TRBD1	NA	TRBV7-6	TRBJ1-5	CASSLDGTGGQPQHF	TGTGCCAGCAGCTTAGATGGGACAGGGGGTCAGCCCCAGCATTTT
NA	few	TRBV28	TRBJ2-7	CASSLGVGGYEQYF	TGTGCCAGCAGTCTGGGGGTAGGGGGCTACGAGCAGTACTTC
NA	NA	TRBV9	TRBJ2-2	CASSPRPGPGTGELFF	TGTGCCAGCAGCCCGAGGCCAGGGCCCGGCACCGGGGAGCTGTTTTTT
TRBD1	once	TRBV10-3	TRBJ2-5	CAISTGTGGQETQYF	TGTGCCATCAGTACCGGGACAGGGGGTCAAGAGACCCAGTACTTC
TRBD1	NA	TRBV9	TRBJ2-5	CASSPRQGMGTQYF	TGTGCCAGCAGCCCCCGACAGGGTATGGGGACCCAGTACTTC
TRBD1	NA	TRBV5-6	TRBJ1-4	CASSSIPGGLNEKLFF	TGTGCCAGCAGCTCGATTCCAGGGGGCCTGAATGAAAAACTGTTTTTT
TRBD1	NA	TRBV5-5	TRBJ1-2	CASSFSGDSVYGYTF	TGTGCCAGCAGCTTTTCCGGGGACAGCGTCTATGGCTACACCTTC
TRBD2	NA	TRBV28	TRBJ2-3	CASASGRSTDTQYF	TGTGCCAGTGCTAGCGGGAGAAGCACAGATACGCAGTATTTT
NA	NA	TRBV19	TRBJ2-3	CASHPGTDSSTDTQYF	TGTGCCAGTCACCCCGGGACTGACAGTAGCACAGATACGCAGTATTTT
NA	NA	TRBV27	TRBJ1-1	CASSSYRSVSAFF	TGTGCCAGCAGTTCCTACAGGAGTGTTTCAGCTTTCTTT
NA	NA	TRBV2	TRBJ2-7	CASSQGLSREQYF	TGTGCCAGCAGTCAGGGGCTCTCTCGCGAGCAGTACTTC
NA	NA	TRBV5-1	TRBJ1-4	CASSLESAGREKLFF	TGCGCCAGCAGCTTGGAGTCGGCAGGGCGGGAAAAACTGTTTTTT
TRBD1	NA	TRBV5-5	TRBJ2-5	CASLDRGIRETQYF	TGTGCCAGCCTGGACAGGGGCATTCGTGAGACCCAGTACTTC
TRBD2	NA	TRBV2	TRBJ2-1	CASRGGNEQFF	TGTGCCAGCAGGGGAGGGAATGAGCAGTTCTTC
NA	NA	TRBV11-2	TRBJ1-4	CASSPTPTNEKLFF	TGTGCCAGCAGCCCGACACCAACTAATGAAAAACTGTTTTTT
NA	NA	TRBV7-3	TRBJ2-2	CASSPSLGGAGELFF	TGTGCCAGCAGCCCCAGCCTGGGCGGGGCCGGGGAGCTGTTTTTT
TRBD1	NA	TRBV5-1	TRBJ2-1	CASSPDRTGVNEQFF	TGCGCCAGCAGCCCCGACCGGACAGGGGTCAATGAGCAGTTCTTC
TRBD2	NA	TRBV4-1	TRBJ2-7	CASSPRGLGGTGTYEQYF	TGCGCCAGCAGCCCCCGAGGGTTGGGGGGGACCGGAACTTACGAGCAGTACTTC
TRBD2	NA	TRBV10-3	TRBJ2-1	CAISESGGSMYNEQFF	TGTGCCATCAGTGAGTCCGGGGGGTCAATGTACAATGAGCAGTTCTTC
TRBD1	once	TRBV7-6	TRBJ2-5	CASSLAKGQGHRYF	TGTGCCAGCAGCTTGGCGAAGGGACAGGGGCATCGGTACTTC